The rows below give T cell receptor beta chains drawn from one sample of a study of blood T cells in healthy people across ages. TCRdb fed the 5' RACE reads into MiXCR, producing one record per CDR3 protein. The sample consists of roughly 800,000 distinct CDR3 sequences, over 45% of them appearing once. What was sequenced was blood. These TCRs come from a man younger than 45 in good health. CDR3s include the opening cysteine and the closing phenylalanine or tryptophan. The D gene is left open where the match is weak. Size values are once, few and many counts, or a class for expanded clones, and some rows have none.

NA TRBJ2-7 TRBV7-9 NA TGTGCCAGCAGCTTAGACAAACTTAATAATTACTACGAGCAGTACTTC CASSLDKLNNYYEQYF
few TRBJ1-1 TRBV29-1 NA TGCAGCGTGAGCCCTACCCAGCGCGCTGAAGCTTTCTTT CSVSPTQRAEAFF
once TRBJ1-1 TRBV4-3 NA TGCGCCAGCAGCCAAGATCGTGGACAGACGATGGGCACTGAAGCTTTCTTT CASSQDRGQTMGTEAFF
NA TRBJ2-1 TRBV30 NA TGTGCCATGAAACGCGTCGCGCTTTCGGATGAGCAGTTCTTC CAMKRVALSDEQFF
NA TRBJ2-7 TRBV7-2 NA TGTGCCAGCAGCCTTATGTCCGACGTGCAGTACTTC CASSLMSDVQYF
NA TRBJ2-3 TRBV24-1 NA TGTGCCACCAGTGATTCCCTTATGCCTTCAGATACGCAGTATTTT CATSDSLMPSDTQYF
NA TRBJ2-1 TRBV2 TRBD2 TGTGCCAGCAGCGGACTAGCTTACAATGAGCAGTTCTTC CASSGLAYNEQFF
few TRBJ2-7 TRBV9 TRBD1 TGTGCCAGCAGCGCGTTCACAGGGGCTGGTTACGAGCAGTACTTC CASSAFTGAGYEQYF
NA TRBJ2-3 TRBV28 NA TGTGCCTGCAGCCCGGTCGGATTATCAGATACGCAGTATTTT CACSPVGLSDTQYF
few TRBJ2-7 TRBV20-1 NA TGCAGTGCTAGAGATGTCGAGGGAGACTACGAGCAGTACTTC CSARDVEGDYEQYF